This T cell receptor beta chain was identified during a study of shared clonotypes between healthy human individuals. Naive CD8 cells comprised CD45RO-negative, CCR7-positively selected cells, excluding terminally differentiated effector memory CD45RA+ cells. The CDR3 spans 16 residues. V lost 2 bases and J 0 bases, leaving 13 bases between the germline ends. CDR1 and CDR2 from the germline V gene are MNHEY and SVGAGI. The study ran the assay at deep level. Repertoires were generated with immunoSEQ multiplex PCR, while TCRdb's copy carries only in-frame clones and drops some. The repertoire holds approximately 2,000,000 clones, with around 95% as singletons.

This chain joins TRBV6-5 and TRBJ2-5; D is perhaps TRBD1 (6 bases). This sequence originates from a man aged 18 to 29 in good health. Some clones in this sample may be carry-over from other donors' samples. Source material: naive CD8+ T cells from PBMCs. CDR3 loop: CASSYRVGDNQETQYF. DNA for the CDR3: TGTGCCAGCAGTTACCGCGTAGGGGACAACCAAGAGACCCAGTACTTC.